Each of the 3 T cell receptor beta chains below was sequenced from the same sample in a study of T-cell reconstitution after alpha-beta-depleted transplantation in children. Preparation of the TCRbeta library involved a method that used unique molecular identifiers. TCRdb reprocessed the PCR reads via MiXCR and lists one record per CDR3 protein. The sample includes 200,000 to 250,000 distinct CDR3 sequences, about a quarter seen only once; the top ten take roughly 2.7%. The starting material was PBMCs, obtained before TCRalphabeta/CD19-depleted stem cell transplant. Source of these receptors: a girl aged 2-9 years with Fanconi anemia, due to receive a stem cell transplant.

There are a few counts of this clonotype. CDR3 loop: CASRLGQGALRTEAFF. The CDR3 region has the DNA TGTGCCAGCAGGCTAGGACAGGGGGCGCTAAGGACTGAAGCTTTCTTT. The chain is built from TRBV13 and TRBJ1-1; 11 bases match TRBD1. The CDR3 is 16 amino acids. The trim removed 6 bases at V and 5 bases at J, leaving 11 bases unmatched. The germline V gene has CDR1 PRHDT and CDR2 FYEKMQ (reference sequence).

This chain joins TRBV7-9 and TRBJ1-4; TRBD1 agrees at 8 bases. Germline CDR1 SEHNR, CDR2 FQNEAQ (reference sequence). The CDR3 runs 17 residues. Trimming cost V 2 bases and J 3 bases; bases outside gene matches: 8. The CDR3 is CASSLPPGGLPNEKLFF. As DNA, the CDR3 is TGTGCCAGCAGCTTACCGCCAGGGGGCTTGCCTAATGAAAAACTGTTTTTT.

The chain combines TRBV27 with TRBJ2-1; D unclear. Per the germline V gene, CDR1 is MNHEY and CDR2 is SMNVEV (reference sequence). The V end was cut by 5 bases, the J end by 1 base, with 9 bases between. The CDR3 totals 14 residues. The CDR3 sequence is CASSVAASYNEQFF. CDR3 DNA: TGTGCCAGCAGTGTGGCGGCATCCTACAATGAGCAGTTCTTC.